One sample yielded the 15 T cell receptor beta chains listed below, sequenced in a study of shared clonotypes between healthy human individuals. Cells designated naive CD8 were CD45RO-negative and were positively selected for CCR7, with terminally differentiated effector memory CD45RA+ cells excluded. Measured with immunoSEQ multiplex PCR; TCRdb has only the in-frame clones, and not every one. This table holds around 610,000 clones, roughly 96% found once. The sample taken for sequencing was naive CD8+ T cells sorted from blood. Receptors were obtained from a woman aged 25 to 45 in good health.

The chain couples TRBV28 to TRBJ2-1, with 7 bases that match TRBD2. CDR1 and CDR2 (germline): MDHEN, SYDVKM. The ends lost 6 bases at V and 7 bases at J; junction bases unmatched: 9. The CDR3 covers 14 residues. The CDR3 loop is CASRYPGLPNEQFF. CDR3 in DNA: TGTGCCAGCAGATATCCGGGACTACCTAATGAGCAGTTCTTC.

The CDR3 DNA is TGTGCCAGTAGCCACCAGGGAGAGGGCTACAATGAGCAGTTCTTC. The encoded protein is CASSHQGEGYNEQFF. The chain carries TRBV19 and TRBJ2-1; D is tentatively TRBD1 or TRBD2 (5 bases each). From germline, CDR1 is LNHDA and CDR2 SQIVND (reference sequence). This CDR3 contains 15 residues. Trimming shortened V by 6 bases and J by 3 bases, and 15 bases separated the two germline ends.

This rearrangement joins TRBV19 to TRBJ2-1, with D possibly being TRBD1 (5 bases). Trimming took 5 bases from V and 8 from J, leaving 19 bases between them. Germline values: CDR1 LNHDA, CDR2 SQIVND (reference sequence). The CDR3 spans 15 residues. The CDR3 DNA reads TGTGCCAGTAGTGGTTCAGGGCATTCAGCCGATGAGCAGTTCTTC. It yields the protein CASSGSGHSADEQFF.

This sequence joins TRBV28 and TRBJ1-5; D perhaps matches TRBD1 (6 bases). The CDR3 has 14 amino acids. V lost 3 bases, J lost 9 bases, and 15 bases lay in between. The germline V gene encodes CDR1 MDHEN and CDR2 SYDVKM. For the CDR3, the DNA is TGTGCCAGCAGTTTTACAGGGTCAAGGATGCCCCAGCATTTT. It encodes CASSFTGSRMPQHF.

The chain recombines TRBV7-6 with TRBJ2-5; D not certain. The CDR3 is 13 amino acids. Deletions cut 2 bases from V and 14 bases from J, with 18 bases between. Germline-derived CDR1 and CDR2 are SGHVS and FNYEAQ. The CDR3 loop is CASSLSPDEPVYF. CDR3 bases: TGTGCCAGCAGCTTATCCCCAGATGAACCAGTTTACTTC.

The chain carries TRBV5-1 and TRBJ2-1; 7 bases line up with TRBD2. CDR1 SGHRS and CDR2 YFSETQ come from the germline V gene. This CDR3 is 16 amino acids long. V lost 4 bases and J lost 3; bases outside the gene matches: 10. The CDR3: CASSQTGTTIYNEQFF. CDR3 coding DNA: TGCGCCAGCAGCCAAACCGGGACTACGATCTACAATGAGCAGTTCTTC.

The chain has TRBV5-6 and TRBJ2-7, with 7 bases lining up with TRBD2. The J segment lost 4 bases and the V segment lost 8 bases, leaving 12 bases of the junction unmatched. CDR3 length equals 14 residues. Germline V gene sequence: CDR1 SGHDT, CDR2 YYEEEE. In DNA form, the CDR3 reads TGTGCCAGTTGTGGCGGACTAGGCGGGTACGAGCAGTACTTC. Protein sequence: CASCGGLGGYEQYF.

This rearrangement joins TRBV7-6 to TRBJ2-7; possibly TRBD2 for D (6 bases). Germline lookup yields CDR1 SGHVS and CDR2 FNYEAQ. The CDR3 runs to 14 residues. V lost 1 base and J 3 bases, leaving 10 bases between the germline ends. As DNA, the CDR3 is TGTGCCAGCAGCTTAGGACTGGAGGGCTACGAGCAGTACTTC. Its protein product is CASSLGLEGYEQYF.

J is TRBJ2-4 and V is TRBV2; 10 nucleotides align to TRBD2. CDR3 length: 17 residues. CDR1 and CDR2 (germline): SNHLY, FYNNEI. Trimming cost V 9 bases and J 6 bases; bases outside gene matches: 17. The CDR3 loop reads CASVRASTAGGRNIQYF. As DNA, the CDR3 is TGTGCCAGTGTACGAGCCAGCACAGCGGGAGGGAGAAACATTCAGTACTTC.

The chain links TRBV18 to TRBJ2-7; D ambiguous. Trimming removed 1 base at V and 4 bases at J, with 5 bases between. Germline CDR1 KGHSH, CDR2 LQKENI. CDR3 length: 12 residues. Here the CDR3 reads CASSPRVYEQYF. The CDR3 region has the DNA TGTGCCAGCTCACCACGGGTTTACGAGCAGTACTTC.

This rearrangement joins TRBV15 to TRBJ2-2; unclear D gene. This CDR3 contains 16 residues. Trimming cost V 11 bases and J 3 bases, with 22 bases left between them. Germline V gene lookup returns CDR1 LNHNV and CDR2 YYDKDF (reference sequence). CDR3 in amino acids: CAVRWALGPHTGELFF. CDR3 DNA sequence: TGTGCCGTCCGTTGGGCCCTAGGGCCTCACACCGGGGAGCTGTTTTTT. Variable domain in full (rest from reference TRBV15 and TRBJ2-2): DAMVIQNPRYQVTQFGKPVTLSCSQTLNHNVMYWYQQKSSQAPKLLFHYYDKDFNNEADTPDNFQSRRPNTSFCFLDIRSPGLGDTAMYLCAVRWALGPHTGELFFGEGSRLTVL.

The rearrangement joins TRBV27 to TRBJ1-4; the D is unclear. This CDR3 is built from 13 residues. The V end was cut by 6 bases, the J end by 6 bases, with 11 bases between. In germline, CDR1 is MNHEY, CDR2 SMNVEV (reference sequence). CDR3 protein: CASRQYKDEKLFF. CDR3 nucleotide sequence: TGTGCCAGCAGGCAATACAAAGATGAAAAACTGTTTTTT.

This CDR3 is CASRPWRDRVTEAFF. CDR3 bases: TGTGCCAGTAGGCCCTGGAGGGACAGGGTCACTGAAGCTTTCTTT. The chain employs TRBV19 and TRBJ1-1; 9 positions agree with TRBD1. Germline lookup yields CDR1 LNHDA and CDR2 SQIVND (reference sequence). The CDR3 runs 15 residues. Losses at the gene ends were 6 bases for V and 4 bases for J; bases not matched to a gene: 9. Full variable domain (rest looked up from reference TRBV19 and TRBJ1-1): DGGITQSPKYLFRKEGQNVTLSCEQNLNHDAMYWYRQDPGQGLRLIYYSQIVNDFQKGDIAEGYSVSREKKESFPLTVTSAQKNPTAFYLCASRPWRDRVTEAFFGQGTRLTVV.

This clone has only one observation. This sequence joins TRBV4-1 and TRBJ2-1; TRBD2 agrees at 13 bases. The CDR3 extends over 16 amino acids. The germline CDR1 and CDR2 sequences are MGHRA and YSYEKL. V trimming: 4 bases; J trimming: 5 bases; junction bases outside the gene matches: 5. The CDR3 here is CASSPWTSGRNNEQFF. The CDR3 region has the DNA TGCGCCAGCAGCCCATGGACTAGCGGGAGAAACAATGAGCAGTTCTTC.

The chain recombines TRBV5-1 with TRBJ2-1; 7 bases match TRBD2. Trimming took 1 base from V and 4 from J; bases not matched to a gene: 5. This CDR3 is 15 amino acids long. Per the germline V gene, CDR1 is SGHRS and CDR2 is YFSETQ. The CDR3 loop is CASSLWASGYNEQFF. The CDR3 DNA follows: TGCGCCAGCAGCTTGTGGGCTAGCGGATACAATGAGCAGTTCTTC.